The rows below give T cell receptor beta chains drawn from one sample of a study of early T cells in non-severe SARS-CoV-2 infection. TCRdb reprocessed the 5' RACE reads via MiXCR and lists one record per CDR3 protein. This table has some 82,000 distinct CDR3 sequences, roughly 6% appearing once. The sample comprised whole blood. The receptors were sampled from an adult who was a healthcare worker with PCR-confirmed SARS-CoV-2 infection or an uninfected control (not recorded which). The CDR3 runs from the conserved cysteine through the conserved F or W. The D gene is left open where the match is weak. Part of the rows lack a size; the others show once, few, many or a class for expanded clones.

many	TRBJ1-2	TRBV28	.	TGTGCCAGCAGTTCCTCAGGAGGAGGATCCTATGGCTACACCTTC	CASSSSGGGSYGYTF
many	TRBJ2-1	TRBV3-1	TRBD2	TGTGCCAGCAGCCAAGATCGCATAGCGGGGGGGCGCAATGAGCAGTTCTTC	CASSQDRIAGGRNEQFF
few	TRBJ2-3	TRBV7-2	.	TGTGCCAGCAGTTATACTTTCCGGGGCCGCACAGATACGCAGTATTTT	CASSYTFRGRTDTQYF
few	TRBJ2-7	TRBV6-2/TRBV6-3	TRBD2	TGTGCCAGCAGTTACTCTGGGCGGGAGTATTACGAGCAGTACTTC	CASSYSGREYYEQYF
many	TRBJ1-6	TRBV10-3	.	TGTGCCATCAGTGTCAGAGGGGACGGTAATTCACCCCTCCACTTT	CAISVRGDGNSPLHF
few	TRBJ1-1	TRBV11-2	.	TGTGCCAGCAGCTCTCTAACGAACACTGAAGCTTTCTTT	CASSSLTNTEAFF
few	TRBJ2-2	TRBV7-2	.	TGTGCCAGCAGCGCTGTCGGCGATCTGTTTTTT	CASSAVGDLFF
.	TRBJ2-4	TRBV7-2	.	TGTGCCAGCAGCTTAGCGCGTGGACTAGCCAAAAACATTCAGTACTTC	CASSLARGLAKNIQYF
few	TRBJ2-3	TRBV9	TRBD2	TGTGCCAGCAGCGTACTAGCGGGTCTCACAGATACGCAGTATTTT	CASSVLAGLTDTQYF
many	TRBJ1-6	TRBV6-1	.	TGTGCCAGCAGTGAAGCGCCGGGGGCAGGGGTTCACTCCTATAATTCACCCCTCCACTTT	CASSEAPGAGVHSYNSPLHF
many	TRBJ2-1	TRBV14	TRBD2	TGTGCCAGCAGCCAAGATCTTGGACTAGCGGGGGGAAAGTCGGTGTTCTTC	CASSQDLGLAGGKSVFF
many	TRBJ2-1	TRBV6-2/TRBV6-3	TRBD2	TGTGCCAGCACAACCACCGGACTAGCGGGAGGGCCGGGGGGAAATGAGCAGTTCTTC	CASTTTGLAGGPGGNEQFF
few	TRBJ1-2	TRBV13	TRBD1	TGTGCCAGCAGCAAGGGACAGGCCTTCTATGGCTACACCTTC	CASSKGQAFYGYTF
many	TRBJ2-7	TRBV6-1	.	TGTGCCAGCAGTGAAGGCACCGTCTACGAGCAGTACTTC	CASSEGTVYEQYF
many	TRBJ2-7	TRBV7-8	TRBD2	TGTGCCACCGGGACTAGAACCTACGAGCAGTACTTC	CATGTRTYEQYF
.	TRBJ1-1	TRBV10-3	.	TGTGCCATAAAGAGCGACAAGTCGGGTCACACTGAAGCTTTCTTT	CAIKSDKSGHTEAFF
.	TRBJ1-1	TRBV12-3/TRBV12-4	TRBD1	TGTGCCAGCAGGGGACAGGGATGGGACACTGAAGCTTTCTTT	CASRGQGWDTEAFF
.	TRBJ2-6	TRBV19	.	TGTGCCACTAATACCGGGACAAACTCTGGGGCCAACGTCCTGACTTTC	CATNTGTNSGANVLTF
many	TRBJ2-3	TRBV20-1	TRBD2	TGCAGTGCTTCTGATCTTCTGGGGGCTAGCGGGAGGAGAGATACGCAGTATTTT	CSASDLLGASGRRDTQYF
many	TRBJ2-7	TRBV7-2	TRBD2	TGTGCCAGCAGCTCCTCGGGACTAGCGGGGGGCTCCTACGAGCAGTACTTC	CASSSSGLAGGSYEQYF
.	TRBJ1-1	TRBV6-5	.	TGTGCCAGCAGTTACTCGAGGGTCAACACTGAAGCTTTCTTT	CASSYSRVNTEAFF
.	TRBJ1-2	TRBV6-2/TRBV6-3	.	TGTGCCAGCAGTAGGGGCGCGAGTGGCTACACCTTC	CASSRGASGYTF
.	TRBJ2-2	TRBV19	TRBD2	TGTGCCAGTAGTAACCAGGGAGGGGTCACCGGGGAGCTGTTTTTT	CASSNQGGVTGELFF
few	TRBJ1-6	TRBV27	.	TGTGCCAGCAGTACCCGGACAGAAGTTAATTCACCCCTCCACTTT	CASSTRTEVNSPLHF
many	TRBJ2-7	TRBV5-1	.	TGCGCCAGCAGCTTGTACCCTCAGACAGCTGTCTACGAGCAGTACTTC	CASSLYPQTAVYEQYF
.	TRBJ1-2	TRBV6-5	.	TGTGCCAGCAGTTACTCGAGGACTACTACTCACACCTTC	CASSYSRTTTHTF
few	TRBJ1-2	TRBV7-2	TRBD1	TGTGCCAGCAGCCAGGGACAGGGGGCGTTCGGCTACACCTTC	CASSQGQGAFGYTF
many	TRBJ2-7	TRBV6-1	.	TGTGCCACGGACAGAAATTTCTACGAGCAGTACTTC	CATDRNFYEQYF
many	TRBJ2-1	TRBV20-1	.	TGCAGTGCTAGACGGGGTGGTGAGCAGTTCTTC	CSARRGGEQFF
many	TRBJ2-1	TRBV6-2/TRBV6-3	TRBD1	TGTGCCAGCAGTTATTTGGCAGGGGGCTCTCGGAATGAGCAGTTCTTC	CASSYLAGGSRNEQFF
many	TRBJ1-1	TRBV13	.	TGTGCCAGCAGCCACCGAGGTTTCGCCTACGAGCCTGAAGCTTTCTTT	CASSHRGFAYEPEAFF
many	TRBJ1-5	TRBV12-3/TRBV12-4	TRBD1	TGTGCCAGCAGGCCGGGACAGGGGGCATGGCAGCCCCAGCATTTT	CASRPGQGAWQPQHF
few	TRBJ2-7	TRBV18	TRBD2	TGTGCCAGCTCACCCGGGACTAGCGGGAGAGTTGGGCAGTACTTC	CASSPGTSGRVGQYF
many	TRBJ2-5	TRBV19	TRBD2	TGTGCCAGTAGTCTGGGGCCGGGACTAGCCGGGGAGACCCAGTACTTC	CASSLGPGLAGETQYF
many	TRBJ2-1	TRBV29-1	.	TGCAGCGTGGCCCTAAAGAACACTGAGCAGTTCTTC	CSVALKNTEQFF